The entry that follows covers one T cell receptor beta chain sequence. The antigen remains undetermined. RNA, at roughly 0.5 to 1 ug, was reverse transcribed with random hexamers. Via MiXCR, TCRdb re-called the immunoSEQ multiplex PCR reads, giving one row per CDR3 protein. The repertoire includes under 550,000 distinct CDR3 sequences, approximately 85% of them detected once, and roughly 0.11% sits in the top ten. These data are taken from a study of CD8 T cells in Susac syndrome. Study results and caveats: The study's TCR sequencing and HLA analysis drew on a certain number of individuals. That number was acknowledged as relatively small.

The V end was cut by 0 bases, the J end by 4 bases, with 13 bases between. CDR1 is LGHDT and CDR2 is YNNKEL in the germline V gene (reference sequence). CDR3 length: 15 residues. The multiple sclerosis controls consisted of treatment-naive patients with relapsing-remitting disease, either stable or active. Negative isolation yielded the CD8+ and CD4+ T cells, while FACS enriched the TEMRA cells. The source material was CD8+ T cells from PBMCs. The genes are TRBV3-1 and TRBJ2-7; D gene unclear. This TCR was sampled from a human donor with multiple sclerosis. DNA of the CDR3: TGTGCCAGCAGCCAAGATGGGCTTCTCGGATACGAGCAGTACTTC. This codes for CASSQDGLLGYEQYF.